This TCR beta chain appears in the sequencing data of a study of spatial heterogeneity in lung cancer. Study outcomes and limitations: The study found that expanded intratumoral alpha and beta TCR counts tracked tumor mutation counts.

From germline, CDR1 is WSHSY and CDR2 SAAADI. This CDR3 contains 11 residues. Trimming left V 6 bases short and J 12 bases short, with 12 bases between. Using its own MiXCR run on the 5' RACE reads, TCRdb lists one record per CDR3 protein. The sample has around 15,000 distinct CDR3 sequences, approximately 6.3% seen once. This clonotype was seen many times. Its antigen is undetermined. Noted time point: sample taken at primary tumor resection. The source of this sequence is a female donor with early-stage non-small cell lung cancer. The J gene is TRBJ2-1, the V gene TRBV10-2; no firm D call. The source material was lung tumor tissue, sampled at surgery. The CDR3 DNA reads as TGCGCCAGCAGCCCTCTAGAAGGGCAGTTCTTC. It yields the protein CASSPLEGQFF.